This TCR beta chain was captured in a study of CD8+ T cells in alopecia areata. Treatment denoted: oral pan-JAK inhibitor, 5-10 mg twice daily. The germline gives CDR1 SGHRS, CDR2 YFSETQ. Trimming shortened V by 0 bases and J by 5 bases, and 14 bases separated the two germline ends. The CDR3 spans 15 residues. Sequencing templates came from extracted RNA that was reverse transcribed into cDNA. TCRdb's table, derived via immunoSEQ multiplex PCR, lists solely in-frame clones and lacks some. The sample gives fewer than 200,000 clones, around three fifths of which show up once; 13% to 15% is in the top ten.

The sample here was CD4+ T cells sorted from blood, taken at week 24, from a patient treated with tofacitinib. The receptor was isolated from a human donor with alopecia areata. This chain joins TRBV5-1 and TRBJ1-2; TRBD1 is a possible D gene (5 bases). This CDR3 is CASSLEGGALYGYTF. The CDR3 bases are TGCGCCAGCAGCTTGGAGGGAGGGGCCCTTTATGGCTACACCTTC.